Listed below are T cell receptor beta chains from one sample, sequenced in a study of T cell repertoires in cytomegalovirus infection. TCRdb passed the reads through MiXCR, listing each CDR3 protein once. Among hundreds of thousands of distinct CDR3 sequences listed, approximately 8.9% were seen once. Sequenced material: PBMCs. The source is a human donor in good health (CMV status not recorded). Some clones in this sample may be carry-over from other donors' samples. CDR3s include the opening cysteine and the closing phenylalanine or tryptophan. The D gene is left open where the match is weak. Clone size appears in some rows only: once, few, many, or a class for an expanded clone.

J gene,V gene,clone size,D gene,CDR3 protein,CDR3 DNA
TRBJ2-5,TRBV7-9,many,.,CASSSDSPQETQYF,TGTGCCAGCAGCTCTGACAGTCCCCAAGAGACCCAGTACTTC
TRBJ1-2,TRBV2,many,.,CASSALERANYGYTF,TGTGCCAGCAGTGCCCTTGAGAGAGCTAACTATGGCTACACCTTC
TRBJ1-3,TRBV13,few,.,CASAGRRLSGNTIYF,TGTGCCAGCGCAGGTAGACGTCTCTCTGGAAACACCATATATTTT
TRBJ2-2,TRBV19,many,TRBD1,CASRPQGAATTGELFF,TGTGCCAGTAGACCACAGGGGGCAGCGACCACCGGGGAGCTGTTTTTT
TRBJ1-2,TRBV2,few,TRBD1,CASDRGGDLYGYTF,TGTGCCAGCGACAGGGGAGGCGACCTCTATGGCTACACCTTC
TRBJ2-5,TRBV11-2,many,TRBD2,CASSQRLAGLETQYF,TGTGCCAGCAGCCAGAGACTAGCGGGGTTGGAGACCCAGTACTTC
TRBJ2-3,TRBV6-2/TRBV6-3,few,TRBD1,CASGDRQGGRDTQYF,TGTGCCAGCGGAGACCGACAGGGTGGCCGGGATACGCAGTATTTT
TRBJ1-4,TRBV7-2,many,.,CASSLSFNEKLFF,TGTGCCAGCAGCTTAAGCTTTAATGAAAAACTGTTTTTT
TRBJ2-3,TRBV4-1,many,TRBD2,CASSLRVAGGLSTDTQYF,TGCGCCAGCAGCCTCCGGGTTGCGGGGGGCCTCAGCACAGATACGCAGTATTTT
TRBJ1-1,TRBV28,.,.,CASSLTPGTNTEAFF,TGTGCCAGCAGTTTAACGCCAGGGACCAACACTGAAGCTTTCTTT
TRBJ1-1,TRBV20-1,many,.,CSASRLMRTEAFF,TGCAGTGCTAGTCGATTGATGCGGACTGAAGCTTTCTTT
TRBJ2-1,TRBV14,many,TRBD2,CASSLRGVYNEQFF,TGTGCCAGCAGCCTGCGGGGGGTTTACAATGAGCAGTTCTTC
TRBJ2-3,TRBV20-1,many,.,CSARVARASTDTQYF,TGCAGTGCTAGAGTCGCCAGGGCAAGCACAGATACGCAGTATTTT
TRBJ1-4,TRBV19,many,.,CASRPIGSATNEKLFF,TGTGCCAGTAGACCCATTGGGTCTGCAACTAATGAAAAACTGTTTTTT
TRBJ2-6,TRBV24-1,many,.,CATSSGTPKGQSGANVLTF,TGTGCCACCAGCTCCGGGACACCAAAGGGGCAATCTGGGGCCAACGTCCTGACTTTC
TRBJ2-3,TRBV11-1,many,.,CASSPPLDTQYF,TGTGCCAGCAGTCCTCCGTTGGATACGCAGTATTTT
TRBJ2-2,TRBV12-3/TRBV12-4,many,.,CASSPGARAVGELFF,TGTGCCAGCAGTCCCGGTGCTCGAGCGGTCGGGGAGCTGTTTTTT
TRBJ1-6,TRBV28,many,.,CASSLSGSSYNSPLHF,TGTGCCAGCAGTTTATCAGGGAGCTCCTATAATTCACCCCTCCACTTT
TRBJ1-4,TRBV7-2,many,.,CASSLKGGEKLFF,TGTGCCAGCAGCCTCAAAGGGGGGGAAAAACTGTTTTTT
TRBJ2-2,TRBV5-1,many,.,CASSNTGELFF,TGTGCCAGCAGTAACACCGGGGAGCTGTTTTTT
TRBJ2-7,TRBV7-8,many,.,CASSLLGETYEQYF,TGTGCCAGCAGCCTCTTAGGGGAGACCTACGAGCAGTACTTC
TRBJ2-6,TRBV18,.,.,CASSGATGANVLTF,TGTGCCAGCTCAGGGGCCACTGGGGCCAACGTCCTGACTTTC
TRBJ2-2,TRBV6-5,many,.,CASSYMVRVTGELFF,TGTGCCAGCAGTTACATGGTCCGGGTCACCGGGGAGCTGTTTTTT
TRBJ2-7,TRBV5-1,many,.,CASSLTIGQTYEQYF,TGCGCCAGCAGCTTGACCATCGGACAGACCTACGAGCAGTACTTC
TRBJ2-7,TRBV2,few,TRBD2,CASSRRAGGSYEQYF,TGTGCCAGCAGTCGTCGGGCGGGGGGAAGCTACGAGCAGTACTTC
TRBJ2-3,TRBV29-1,many,.,CSVEVGSAPDTQYF,TGCAGCGTTGAAGTGGGGTCGGCGCCAGATACGCAGTATTTT
TRBJ1-5,TRBV18,many,.,CASSPPYTGGNQPQHF,TGTGCCAGCTCACCACCGTACACGGGGGGAAATCAGCCCCAGCATTTT
TRBJ2-1,TRBV7-2,many,.,CASTLPVYNEQFF,TGTGCCAGCACCTTACCTGTCTACAATGAGCAGTTCTTC
TRBJ2-1,TRBV2,many,.,CASSSAGTKGDEQFF,TGTGCCAGCTCTAGTGCCGGGACGAAAGGGGATGAGCAGTTCTTC
TRBJ2-2,TRBV7-7,many,.,CASSPKTGAGGELFF,TGTGCTAGCAGCCCAAAGACGGGGGCCGGCGGGGAGCTGTTTTTT
TRBJ2-5,TRBV6-2/TRBV6-3,many,.,CASSYSRKYRIQETQYF,TGTGCCAGCAGTTACTCCCGAAAATACAGGATCCAAGAGACCCAGTACTTC
TRBJ2-1,TRBV29-1,many,.,CSVEGQAYNEQFF,TGCAGCGTTGAAGGACAGGCCTACAATGAGCAGTTCTTC
TRBJ1-1,TRBV6-5,many,.,CASSYDRLNTEAFF,TGTGCCAGCAGTTACGACCGCCTAAACACTGAAGCTTTCTTT
TRBJ2-2,TRBV6-2/TRBV6-3,few,.,CASSNQNTGELFF,TGTGCCAGCAGTAACCAAAACACCGGGGAGCTGTTTTTT
TRBJ2-5,TRBV20-1,.,TRBD2,CSAVVAGDRKETQYF,TGCAGTGCTGTTGTGGCGGGGGATCGAAAAGAGACCCAGTACTTC
TRBJ2-2,TRBV7-9,many,.,CAKFRDTGELFF,TGTGCCAAATTCAGGGACACCGGGGAGCTGTTTTTT
TRBJ2-2,TRBV7-9,many,.,CASSLDTNTGELFF,TGTGCCAGCAGCCTGGACACGAACACCGGGGAGCTGTTTTTT
TRBJ1-1,TRBV7-2,many,TRBD1,CASSSTGTAVNTEAFF,TGTGCCAGCAGCTCAACGGGGACAGCAGTGAACACTGAAGCTTTCTTT
TRBJ2-1,TRBV19,many,TRBD2,CASSMGLAGGHPYNEQFF,TGTGCCAGTAGTATGGGACTAGCGGGGGGCCACCCTTACAATGAGCAGTTCTTC
TRBJ2-7,TRBV6-2/TRBV6-3,many,TRBD2,CASSRLAGTYEQYF,TGTGCCAGCAGTCGACTAGCGGGGACCTACGAGCAGTACTTC
TRBJ2-2,TRBV12-5,few,.,CASGHGGELFF,TGTGCTAGTGGTCACGGCGGGGAGCTGTTTTTT
TRBJ2-1,TRBV28,many,.,CASSLVGRGNDEQFF,TGTGCCAGCAGTTTAGTAGGAAGGGGGAACGATGAGCAGTTCTTC
TRBJ1-2,TRBV20-1,few,TRBD1,CSARKEAGQLYGYTF,TGCAGTGCTCGAAAGGAAGCGGGACAGCTATATGGCTACACCTTC
TRBJ1-5,TRBV28,few,.,CASILGAASNQPQHF,TGTGCCAGCATCTTAGGGGCGGCGAGCAATCAGCCCCAGCATTTT
TRBJ2-4,TRBV5-1,many,.,CASSLEGGKGLAKNIQYF,TGCGCCAGCAGCTTGGAAGGTGGGAAAGGGCTAGCCAAAAACATTCAGTACTTC
TRBJ1-2,TRBV29-1,many,.,CSVNRPSNYGYTF,TGCAGCGTCAACAGGCCTTCTAACTATGGCTACACCTTC
TRBJ1-2,TRBV28,many,.,CASSFFDGYTF,TGTGCCAGCAGTTTCTTCGATGGCTACACCTTC
TRBJ1-3,TRBV12-5,many,.,CASGFTPDPFSGNTIYF,TGTGCTAGTGGTTTTACTCCCGACCCGTTCTCTGGAAACACCATATATTTT
TRBJ2-1,TRBV20-1,many,TRBD2,CSAGTSTGEQFF,TGCAGTGCTGGGACTAGCACTGGTGAGCAGTTCTTC
TRBJ1-1,TRBV20-1,.,.,CSARQGGEDTEAFF,TGCAGTGCTCGTCAGGGAGGGGAGGACACTGAAGCTTTCTTT
TRBJ2-2,TRBV3-1,few,.,CASSFLSGTNTGELFF,TGTGCCAGCAGCTTTCTCTCGGGGACCAACACCGGGGAGCTGTTTTTT
TRBJ2-1,TRBV7-7,many,.,CASSLGSGDITEQFF,TGTGCTAGCAGCTTAGGCTCAGGGGACATAACTGAGCAGTTCTTC
TRBJ2-5,TRBV12-3/TRBV12-4,many,.,CASSLRTEETQYF,TGTGCCAGCAGTTTACGGACAGAAGAGACCCAGTACTTC
TRBJ1-1,TRBV20-1,many,.,CSARDLPGATEAFF,TGCAGTGCTAGAGATCTCCCAGGGGCCACTGAAGCTTTCTTT
TRBJ2-7,TRBV7-2,many,.,CASGFHGAYEQYF,TGTGCCAGCGGATTCCACGGGGCCTACGAGCAGTACTTC
TRBJ1-2,TRBV12-3/TRBV12-4,few,.,CASSPNPDSGYTF,TGTGCCAGCAGCCCTAACCCGGACAGTGGCTACACCTTC
TRBJ2-5,TRBV10-3,many,.,CAISQGERHHSVTQETQYF,TGTGCCATCAGCCAGGGAGAGCGGCATCATTCAGTTACCCAAGAGACCCAGTACTTC
TRBJ1-6,TRBV20-1,many,TRBD1,CSVSAGTGGSPLHF,TGCAGTGTTAGCGCCGGGACAGGGGGCTCACCCCTCCACTTT
TRBJ2-7,TRBV5-1,many,.,CASSQGTAYEQYF,TGCGCCAGCAGCCAAGGGACGGCATACGAGCAGTACTTC